Listed below are T cell receptor beta chains from one sample, sequenced in a study of memory CD4+ T cells and cytomegalovirus serostatus. TCRdb keeps only in-frame clones here, not all; method: immunoSEQ multiplex PCR. The sample lists around 54,000 clones, roughly three quarters occurring once. Sequences were obtained from memory CD4+ T cells from blood. The receptors come from an adult in good health and CMV-seronegative. Both conserved end residues are part of each CDR3. D genes are given only for firm matches. Rows give clone size only sometimes, using once, few, many, or a class for an expanded clone.

v_call	clone_size	d_call	j_call	cdr3_aa	cdr3_nt
TRBV27	-	TRBD1	TRBJ2-2	CASSYRTGGDGELFF	TGTGCCAGCAGTTACCGGACAGGGGGGGACGGGGAGCTGTTTTTT
TRBV10-2	-	TRBD2	TRBJ2-1	CATLGGLREVEEQFF	TGCGCCACCTTGGGCGGGTTGCGGGAGGTCGAAGAGCAGTTCTTC
TRBV5-4	-	TRBD1	TRBJ2-7	CASSQGQGPYEQYF	TGTGCCAGCAGCCAGGGACAGGGGCCCTACGAGCAGTACTTC
TRBV19	-	TRBD2	TRBJ2-7	CASSSWTSGSYEQYF	TGTGCCAGTAGTTCCTGGACTAGCGGCTCCTACGAGCAGTACTTC
TRBV25-1	-	TRBD1	TRBJ2-7	CASSKAAGTASYEQYF	TGTGCCAGCTCTAAGGCAGCCGGGACAGCCTCTTACGAGCAGTACTTC
TRBV4-2	-	-	TRBJ2-7	CASSQDILSIGPYEQYF	TGTGCCAGCAGCCAAGATATACTGTCTATAGGGCCCTACGAGCAGTACTTC
TRBV10-2	once	-	TRBJ2-7	CASSEGVYEQYF	TGCGCCAGCAGTGAAGGCGTCTACGAGCAGTACTTC
TRBV30	-	-	TRBJ2-2	CAWSVLGDTGELFF	TGTGCCTGGAGTGTCTTGGGGGATACCGGGGAGCTGTTTTTT
TRBV27	-	TRBD2	TRBJ2-3	CASGPSASTSGDTQYF	TGTGCCAGCGGCCCGTCCGCCTCGACTAGCGGGGATACGCAGTATTTT
TRBV28	few	TRBD1	TRBJ1-4	CATNGGGPTNEKLFF	TGTGCCACCAACGGAGGGGGCCCAACTAATGAAAAACTGTTTTTT
TRBV9	-	TRBD2	TRBJ2-3	CASGTSGRPDTQYF	TGTGCCAGCGGGACTAGCGGGAGACCAGATACGCAGTATTTT
TRBV2	-	-	TRBJ2-1	CASRGGLTYNEQFF	TGTGCCAGCCGGGGAGGTCTCACCTACAATGAGCAGTTCTTC
TRBV27	-	-	TRBJ2-1	CASSFDSGDNEQFF	TGTGCCAGCAGTTTTGACAGTGGGGACAATGAGCAGTTCTTC
TRBV4-1	-	-	TRBJ1-5	CASSQVNFVGNQPQHF	TGCGCCAGCAGCCAAGTCAATTTCGTTGGCAATCAGCCCCAGCATTTT
TRBV5-1	-	-	TRBJ1-2	CASSLTAPTKGYTF	TGCGCCAGCAGCTTGACGGCACCCACTAAAGGCTACACCTTC
TRBV28	-	TRBD2	TRBJ2-4	CASSLRLAGGWAKNIQYF	TGTGCCAGCAGTTTAAGGCTAGCGGGAGGATGGGCCAAAAACATTCAGTACTTC
TRBV6-5	-	TRBD1	TRBJ1-2	CASSRRQGNGYTF	TGTGCCAGCAGTCGCCGACAGGGGAACGGCTACACCTTC
TRBV5-5	-	-	TRBJ2-7	CASSFSGFEQYF	TGTGCCAGCAGCTTCTCAGGGTTTGAGCAGTACTTC
TRBV7-9	-	TRBD1	TRBJ1-4	CASSLRVGTGKTNNEKLFF	TGTGCCAGCAGCTTACGGGTCGGGACAGGGAAAACCAATAATGAAAAACTGTTTTTT
TRBV6-6	-	TRBD2	TRBJ2-7	CATSPSGNYEQYF	TGTGCCACCTCGCCTAGCGGGAACTACGAGCAGTACTTC
TRBV29-1	-	-	TRBJ2-4	CSVEDPQGWNGIQYF	TGCAGCGTTGAAGATCCCCAGGGGTGGAACGGCATTCAGTACTTC
TRBV6-1	-	-	TRBJ2-2	CASGSFSNTGELFF	TGTGCCAGCGGAAGTTTTTCTAACACCGGGGAGCTGTTTTTT
TRBV7-9	-	TRBD1	TRBJ2-7	CASSPEGAGAEQYF	TGTGCCAGCAGCCCAGAGGGGGCTGGAGCCGAGCAGTACTTC
TRBV7-2	-	TRBD1	TRBJ2-6	CAANPQGSGANVLTF	TGTGCCGCGAACCCACAGGGGTCTGGGGCCAACGTCCTGACTTTC
TRBV6-6	-	-	TRBJ2-7	CASSPDSLPNYEQYF	TGTGCCAGCAGTCCGGACTCCCTCCCCAACTACGAGCAGTACTTC
TRBV19	once	-	TRBJ1-1	CASSYSVGNTEAFF	TGTGCCAGTAGCTACTCCGTGGGGAACACTGAAGCTTTCTTT
TRBV4-2	-	-	TRBJ2-2	CASSRAGGGTGELFF	TGTGCCAGCAGCCGCGCAGGGGGGGGCACCGGGGAGCTGTTTTTT
TRBV18	-	TRBD1	TRBJ2-5	CASSPSGWTGQETQYF	TGTGCCAGCTCACCATCAGGTTGGACAGGACAAGAGACCCAGTACTTC
TRBV7-2	-	-	TRBJ2-7	CASSLRTADEQYF	TGTGCCAGCAGCTTAAGGACTGCCGACGAGCAGTACTTC
TRBV5-1	-	-	TRBJ1-2	CASSLTTMAGDGYTF	TGCGCCAGCAGCTTAACCACAATGGCCGGGGATGGCTACACCTTC
TRBV6-6	once	TRBD1	TRBJ1-5	CASSYSRTGGEQPQHF	TGTGCCAGCAGTTACTCGCGGACAGGGGGTGAACAGCCCCAGCATTTT
TRBV10-3	-	TRBD2	TRBJ2-3	CAISHTSGRSTDTQYF	TGTGCCATCAGTCACACTAGCGGGAGAAGTACAGATACGCAGTATTTT
TRBV30	-	TRBD1	TRBJ1-6	CAWEGGVNSPLHF	TGTGCCTGGGAAGGGGGCGTGAATTCACCCCTCCACTTT
TRBV30	-	-	TRBJ2-2	CAWSGRAGTGELFF	TGTGCCTGGAGTGGGAGGGCCGGCACCGGGGAGCTGTTTTTT
TRBV6-6	-	TRBD2	TRBJ2-7	CASSLSGTSSYEQYF	TGTGCCAGCAGCCTTAGCGGGACGAGCTCCTACGAGCAGTACTTC
TRBV7-9	-	-	TRBJ2-7	CASSLGGRVAYEQYF	TGTGCCAGCAGCTTAGGAGGGCGGGTAGCCTACGAGCAGTACTTC
TRBV5-6	few	TRBD2	TRBJ2-7	CASRTSGSYEQYF	TGTGCCAGCAGGACTAGCGGGAGTTACGAGCAGTACTTC
TRBV28	-	-	TRBJ2-2	CASGRRRGTGELFF	TGTGCCAGCGGCCGTAGAAGGGGGACCGGGGAGCTGTTTTTT
TRBV9	-	-	TRBJ2-1	CASSRTVYDEQFF	TGTGCCAGCAGCCGGACGGTGTACGATGAGCAGTTCTTC
TRBV28	-	TRBD1	TRBJ1-2	CASNLGGVGYGYTF	TGTGCCAGCAACTTAGGGGGCGTGGGCTATGGCTACACCTTC
TRBV7-3	-	-	TRBJ2-2	CASSSYTGELFF	TGTGCCAGCAGCTCCTACACCGGGGAGCTGTTTTTT
TRBV27	-	TRBD1	TRBJ2-7	CASSPGTGKREQYF	TGTGCCAGCAGTCCCGGGACAGGGAAGCGCGAGCAGTACTTC
TRBV9	once	-	TRBJ2-5	CASSVRGLSQETQYF	TGTGCCAGCAGCGTTAGGGGCCTCTCTCAAGAGACCCAGTACTTC
TRBV27	-	-	TRBJ2-5	CASSLRGVGTWGETQYF	TGTGCCAGCAGTTTACGGGGAGTGGGGACCTGGGGAGAGACCCAGTACTTC
TRBV4-2	-	TRBD2	TRBJ2-7	CASSQGGGSSYEQYF	TGTGCCAGCAGCCAAGGCGGCGGGAGCTCTTACGAGCAGTACTTC
TRBV2	-	-	TRBJ2-1	CASSEWASSTYNEQFF	TGTGCCAGCAGTGAATGGGCTAGCAGCACCTACAATGAGCAGTTCTTC
TRBV6-5	-	TRBD2	TRBJ2-7	CASSYLAGPTEQYF	TGTGCCAGCAGTTATCTAGCGGGACCGACCGAGCAGTACTTC
TRBV6-1	-	-	TRBJ2-1	CASSEWGPPDPSYNEQFF	TGTGCCAGCAGTGAATGGGGGCCCCCGGACCCCTCCTACAATGAGCAGTTCTTC